This TCR beta chain was profiled in a study of shared clonotypes between healthy human individuals. Study-level points and caveats: Enrolling few donors narrowed the genetic and exposure-history diversity that was represented.

Worth noting for this clone: Its specificity is unknown. At the DNA level, this CDR3 is encoded by other sequences in the same sample as well.

Germline assignment: CDR1 MDHEN and CDR2 SYDVKM. The CDR3 totals 12 residues. V was shortened by 2 bases and J by 3 bases, with 3 bases between the two germline ends. Each PCR replicate from the sorted subsets contained about 200 ng DNA, which is tens of thousands of T cell genomes. Per the authors' pipeline: With immunoSEQ giving junction-only sequences and no quality scores, filtering differed. Generated by immunoSEQ multiplex PCR, the TCRdb table keeps only in-frame clones and is missing some. The V and J calls and clone size come from that table; D and trimming were worked out from the DNA. Among 1 million to 1.2 million clones listed, 70% to 80% were seen once.

This chain connects TRBV28 to TRBJ2-3; D is ambiguous. The specimen was memory CD4+ T cells from PBMCs. Stated subset: CD45RA-negative fraction. The TCR originated in a man between 18 and 29 years old in good health. Some clones in this sample may be carry-over from other donors' samples. The DNA for the CDR3 is TGTGCCAGCAGTTTAACAACAGATACGCAGTATTTT. Translation gives CASSLTTDTQYF.